These 2 T cell receptor beta chains originate from one sample sequenced in a study of shared clonotypes between healthy human individuals. The repertoire was sequenced with immunoSEQ multiplex PCR; TCRdb's copy has only in-frame clones and lacks some. Found here are 1,500,000 or so clones, less than 99% of them singletons; the top ten hold about 0.34%. The material sequenced was naive CD4+ T cells sorted from blood. The subset denotes: CD45RA+ positively selected. The receptors shown here come from a man aged 25 to 40 in good health.

The V gene is TRBV9, the J gene TRBJ2-1, with 9 bases aligning to TRBD2. The germline V gene encodes CDR1 SGDLS and CDR2 YYNGEE. V trimming: 0 bases; J trimming: 3 bases; junction bases outside the gene matches: 4. CDR3 size: 16 residues. DNA for the CDR3: TGTGCCAGCAGCGTAGGGCTAGCGGGAAACTACAATGAGCAGTTCTTC. Amino acid sequence: CASSVGLAGNYNEQFF.

J is TRBJ2-7 and V is TRBV7-3; D gene ambiguous. V was shortened by 0 bases and J by 3 bases, with 12 bases between the two germline ends. Germline V gives CDR1 SGHTA, CDR2 FQGTGA. The CDR3 is 15 residues long. The CDR3 protein is CASSLTGGKYYEQYF. The CDR3 nucleotides are TGTGCCAGCAGCTTAACTGGCGGCAAATACTACGAGCAGTACTTC.